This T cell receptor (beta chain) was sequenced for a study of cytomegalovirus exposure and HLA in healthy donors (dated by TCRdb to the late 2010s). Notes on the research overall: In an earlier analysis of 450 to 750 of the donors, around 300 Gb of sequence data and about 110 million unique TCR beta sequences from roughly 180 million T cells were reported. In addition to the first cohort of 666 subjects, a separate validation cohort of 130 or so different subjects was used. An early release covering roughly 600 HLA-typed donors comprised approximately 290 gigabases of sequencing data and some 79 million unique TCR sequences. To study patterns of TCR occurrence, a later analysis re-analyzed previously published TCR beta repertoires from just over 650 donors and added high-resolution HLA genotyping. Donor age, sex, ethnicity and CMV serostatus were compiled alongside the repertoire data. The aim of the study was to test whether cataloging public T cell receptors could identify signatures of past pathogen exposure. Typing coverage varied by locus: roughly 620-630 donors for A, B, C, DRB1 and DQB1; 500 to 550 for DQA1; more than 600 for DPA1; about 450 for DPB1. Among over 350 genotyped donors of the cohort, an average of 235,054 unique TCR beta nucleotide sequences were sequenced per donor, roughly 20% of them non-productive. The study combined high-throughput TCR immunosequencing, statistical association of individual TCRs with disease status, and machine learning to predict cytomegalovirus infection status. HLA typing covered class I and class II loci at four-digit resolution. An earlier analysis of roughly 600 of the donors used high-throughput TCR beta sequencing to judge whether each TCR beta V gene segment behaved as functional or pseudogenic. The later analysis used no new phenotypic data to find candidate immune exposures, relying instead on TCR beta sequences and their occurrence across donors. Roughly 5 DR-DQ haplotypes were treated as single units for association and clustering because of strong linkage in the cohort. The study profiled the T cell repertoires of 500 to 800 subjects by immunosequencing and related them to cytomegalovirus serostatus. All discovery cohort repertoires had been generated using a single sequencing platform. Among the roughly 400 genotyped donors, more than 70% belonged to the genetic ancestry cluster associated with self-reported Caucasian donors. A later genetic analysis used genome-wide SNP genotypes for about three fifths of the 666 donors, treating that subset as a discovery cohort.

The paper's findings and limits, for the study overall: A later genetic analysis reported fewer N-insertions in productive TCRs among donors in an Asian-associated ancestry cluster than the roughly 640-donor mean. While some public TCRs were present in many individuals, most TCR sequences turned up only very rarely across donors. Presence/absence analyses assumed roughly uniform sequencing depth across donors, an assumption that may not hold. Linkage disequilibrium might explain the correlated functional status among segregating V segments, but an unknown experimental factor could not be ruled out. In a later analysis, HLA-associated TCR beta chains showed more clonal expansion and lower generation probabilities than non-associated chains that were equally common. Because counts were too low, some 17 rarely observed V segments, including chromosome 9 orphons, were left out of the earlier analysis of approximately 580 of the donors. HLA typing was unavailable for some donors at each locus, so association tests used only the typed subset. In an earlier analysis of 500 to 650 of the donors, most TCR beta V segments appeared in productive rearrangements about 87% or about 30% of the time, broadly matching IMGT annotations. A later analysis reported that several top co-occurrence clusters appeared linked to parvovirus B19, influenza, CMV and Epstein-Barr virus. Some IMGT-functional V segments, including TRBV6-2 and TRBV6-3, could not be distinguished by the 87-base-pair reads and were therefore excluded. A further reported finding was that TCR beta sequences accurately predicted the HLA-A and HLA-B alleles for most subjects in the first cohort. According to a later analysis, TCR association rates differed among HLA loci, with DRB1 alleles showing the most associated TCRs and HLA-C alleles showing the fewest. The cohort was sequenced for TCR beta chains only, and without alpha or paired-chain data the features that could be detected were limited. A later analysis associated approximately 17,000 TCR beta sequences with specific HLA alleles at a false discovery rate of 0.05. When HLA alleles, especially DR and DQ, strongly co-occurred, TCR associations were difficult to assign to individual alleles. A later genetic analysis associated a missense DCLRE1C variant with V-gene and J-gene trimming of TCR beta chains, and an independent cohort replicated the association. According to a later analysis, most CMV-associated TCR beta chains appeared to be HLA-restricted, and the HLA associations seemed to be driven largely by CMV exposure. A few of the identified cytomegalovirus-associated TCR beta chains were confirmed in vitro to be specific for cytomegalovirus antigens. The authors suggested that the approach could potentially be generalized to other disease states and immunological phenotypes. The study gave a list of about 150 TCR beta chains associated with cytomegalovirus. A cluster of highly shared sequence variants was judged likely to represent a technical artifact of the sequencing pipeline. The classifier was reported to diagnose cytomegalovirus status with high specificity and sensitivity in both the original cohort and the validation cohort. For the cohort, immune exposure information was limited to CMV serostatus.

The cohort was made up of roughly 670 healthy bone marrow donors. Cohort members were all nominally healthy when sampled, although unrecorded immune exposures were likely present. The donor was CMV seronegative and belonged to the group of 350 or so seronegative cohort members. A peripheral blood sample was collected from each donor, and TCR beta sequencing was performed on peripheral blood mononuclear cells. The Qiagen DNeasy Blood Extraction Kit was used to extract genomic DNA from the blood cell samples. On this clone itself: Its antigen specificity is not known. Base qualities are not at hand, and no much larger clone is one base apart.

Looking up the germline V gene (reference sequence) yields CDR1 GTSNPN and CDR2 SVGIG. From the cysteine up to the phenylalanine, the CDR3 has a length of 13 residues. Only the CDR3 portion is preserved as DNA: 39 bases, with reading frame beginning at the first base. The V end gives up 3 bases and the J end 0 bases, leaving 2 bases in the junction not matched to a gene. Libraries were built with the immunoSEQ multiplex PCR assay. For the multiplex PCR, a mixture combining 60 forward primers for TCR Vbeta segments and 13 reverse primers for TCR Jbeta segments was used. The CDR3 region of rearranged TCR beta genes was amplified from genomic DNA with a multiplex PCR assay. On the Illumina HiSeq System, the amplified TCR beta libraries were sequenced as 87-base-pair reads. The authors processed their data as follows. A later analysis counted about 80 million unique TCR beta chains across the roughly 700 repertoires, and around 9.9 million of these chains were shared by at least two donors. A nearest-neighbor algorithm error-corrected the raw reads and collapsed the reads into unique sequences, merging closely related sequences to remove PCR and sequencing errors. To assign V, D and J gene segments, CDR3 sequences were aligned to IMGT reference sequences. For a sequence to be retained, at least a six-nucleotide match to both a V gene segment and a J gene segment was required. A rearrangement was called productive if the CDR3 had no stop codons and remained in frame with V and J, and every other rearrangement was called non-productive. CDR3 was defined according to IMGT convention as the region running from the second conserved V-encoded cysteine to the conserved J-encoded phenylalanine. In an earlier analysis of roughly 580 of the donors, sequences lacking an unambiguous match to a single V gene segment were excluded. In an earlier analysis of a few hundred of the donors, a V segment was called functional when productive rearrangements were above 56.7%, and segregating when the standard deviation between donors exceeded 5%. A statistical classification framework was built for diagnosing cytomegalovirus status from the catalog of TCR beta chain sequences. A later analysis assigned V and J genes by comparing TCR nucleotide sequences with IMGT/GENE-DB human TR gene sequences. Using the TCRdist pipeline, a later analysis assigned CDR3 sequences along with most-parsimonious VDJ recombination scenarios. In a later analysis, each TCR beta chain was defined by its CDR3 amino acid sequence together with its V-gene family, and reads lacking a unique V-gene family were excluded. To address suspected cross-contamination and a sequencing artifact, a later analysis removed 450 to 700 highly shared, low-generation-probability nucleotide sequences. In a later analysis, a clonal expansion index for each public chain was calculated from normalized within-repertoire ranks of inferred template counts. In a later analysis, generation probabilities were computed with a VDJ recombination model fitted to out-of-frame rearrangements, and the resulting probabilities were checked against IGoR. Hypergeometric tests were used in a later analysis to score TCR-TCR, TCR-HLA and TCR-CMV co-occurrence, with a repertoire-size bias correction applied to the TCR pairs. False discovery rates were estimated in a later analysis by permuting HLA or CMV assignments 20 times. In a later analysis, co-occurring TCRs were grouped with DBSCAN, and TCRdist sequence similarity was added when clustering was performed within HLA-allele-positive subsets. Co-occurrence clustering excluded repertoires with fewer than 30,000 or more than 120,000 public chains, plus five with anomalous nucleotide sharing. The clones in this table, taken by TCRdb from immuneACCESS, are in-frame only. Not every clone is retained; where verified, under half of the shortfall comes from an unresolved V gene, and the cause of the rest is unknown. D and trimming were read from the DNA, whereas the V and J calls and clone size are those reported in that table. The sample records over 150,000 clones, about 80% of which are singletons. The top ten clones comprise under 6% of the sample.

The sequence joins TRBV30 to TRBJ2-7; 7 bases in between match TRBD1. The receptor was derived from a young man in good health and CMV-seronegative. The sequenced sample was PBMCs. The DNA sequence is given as TGTGCCTGGAGCAAGGGGGCCTCCTACGAGCAGTACTTC. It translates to CAWSKGASYEQYF.